This is a list of T cell receptor beta chains from one sample in a study. TCRdb itself ran the 5' RACE reads through MiXCR, one entry per CDR3 protein. Here the sample spans some 64,000 distinct CDR3 sequences, about 20% being singletons. The material sequenced was memory CD4+ T cells sorted from a lymph node. The receptors here all came from a female donor with breast cancer. Both conserved end residues are part of each CDR3. The D gene is left open where the match is weak. The listing skips clone size in some rows; elsewhere it reads once, few, many or a size class.

- TRBJ2-2 TRBV5-1 TRBD1 15 TGCGCCAGCAGCCTGGGACAGCACAACACCGGGGAGCTGTTTTTT CASSLGQHNTGELFF
few TRBJ2-7 TRBV20-1 TRBD2 14 TGCAGTGCTGCTACTAGCGGGGGTCACTACGAGCAGTACTTC CSAATSGGHYEQYF
many TRBJ1-5 TRBV6-5 TRBD1 13 TGTGCCAGCAGGACAGGGATGAATCAGCCCCAGCATTTT CASRTGMNQPQHF
- TRBJ2-7 TRBV29-1 - 14 TGCAGCGTCTCACCTGGGACCACGATCTACGAGCAGTACTTC CSVSPGTTIYEQYF
- TRBJ1-3 TRBV12-3/TRBV12-4 TRBD1 15 TGTGCCAGCAGTTGGCGGGACAGGTCTGGAAACACCATATATTTT CASSWRDRSGNTIYF
many TRBJ1-4 TRBV5-6 - 14 TGTGCCAGCACCTCCGGGACCCTGGGAGAAAAACTGTTTTTT CASTSGTLGEKLFF
few TRBJ2-2 TRBV7-3 TRBD2 17 TGTGCCAGCAGCTCCCAGGCGGGGGTCCTGGGCACCGGGGAGCTGTTTTTT CASSSQAGVLGTGELFF
many TRBJ2-3 TRBV6-6 TRBD2 13 TGTGCCAGCAGTAAAATAGCGGGAGATACGCAGTATTTT CASSKIAGDTQYF
few TRBJ2-3 TRBV5-1 TRBD2 15 TGCGCCACGAGAATAGCGGGGTCTAGCACAGATACGCAGTATTTT CATRIAGSSTDTQYF
- TRBJ1-4 TRBV20-1 - 12 TGCAGTGCTAGAGACACAAATGAAAAACTGTTTTTT CSARDTNEKLFF
few TRBJ1-1 TRBV10-3 TRBD1 14 TGTGCCATCAGTGCCAGGGGGGAAGACACTGAAGCTTTCTTT CAISARGEDTEAFF
few TRBJ1-5 TRBV5-1 TRBD1 15 TGCGCCAGCAGCTTGGAGGGACAGGGGGGTCAGCCCCAGCATTTT CASSLEGQGGQPQHF
- TRBJ2-3 TRBV4-3 - 17 TGCGCCAGCAGCCAAGATGTTGGGGCGGTTAGCACAGATACGCAGTATTTT CASSQDVGAVSTDTQYF
- TRBJ2-7 TRBV7-2 TRBD1 17 TGTGCCAGCAGCTCCTATTTGACAGGGCAAAGCTCCTACGAGCAGGACTTC CASSSYLTGQSSYEQDF
- TRBJ2-7 TRBV11-3 TRBD2 14 TGTGCCGGCAGACACAGCGGGAGATCCTACGAGCAGTACTTC CAGRHSGRSYEQYF
many TRBJ2-7 TRBV20-1 - 13 TGCAGTGCTAGAGCGGGACCGCGAGGGGTGCAGTACTTC CSARAGPRGVQYF
few TRBJ1-4 TRBV6-5 - 16 TGTGCCAGCAGACAAAGGACGTCATATCTCGCAGAAAAACTGTTTTTT CASRQRTSYLAEKLFF
many TRBJ2-1 TRBV18 TRBD2 16 TGTGCCAGCTCACCATATGCTAGCGGGACTTACAATGAGCAGTTCTTC CASSPYASGTYNEQFF
few TRBJ2-1 TRBV5-1 TRBD2 18 TGCGCCAGCAGCTTGGCCGGACGAGGTGCGGGAGGGCCGGGTGAGCAGTTCTTC CASSLAGRGAGGPGEQFF
- TRBJ2-1 TRBV20-1 - 11 TGCAGTGCTAAATACTACAATGAGCAGTTCTTC CSAKYYNEQFF
- TRBJ2-4 TRBV5-1 TRBD1 15 TGCGCCAGCAGTCCAGGGGGCTTAGCCAAAACCATTCAGTACTTC CASSPGGLAKTIQYF
few TRBJ1-1 TRBV20-1 - 11 TGCAGTGCTCCGACTGGCACTGAAGCTTTCTTT CSAPTGTEAFF
many TRBJ1-2 TRBV7-2 - 16 TGTGCCAGCAGCTTAGTTCTGGCGGGGTTAACTTATGGCTACACCTTC CASSLVLAGLTYGYTF
- TRBJ2-6 TRBV30 - 15 TGTGCCTGGGGCGATCAGGCGTACGGGGCCAACGTCCTGACTTTC CAWGDQAYGANVLTF
- TRBJ1-1 TRBV6-5 - 13 TGTGCCAGCACCTTGGACAGTTTCACTGAAGCTTTCTTT CASTLDSFTEAFF
few TRBJ1-2 TRBV5-5 TRBD1 14 TGTGCCAGCAGCTTTCCGGACAGGGTTGGTAGCTACACCTTC CASSFPDRVGSYTF
- TRBJ2-1 TRBV20-1 TRBD2 12 TGCAGTGCTAGAGATTATAGCGGGAAGCAGTTCTTC CSARDYSGKQFF
many TRBJ2-1 TRBV20-1 - 14 TGCAGTGCTAGCCAGGGCGGAGAGGGCAATGAGCAGTTCTTC CSASQGGEGNEQFF
few TRBJ2-7 TRBV6-2/TRBV6-3 - 14 TGTGCCAGCACCCAAGGAAGGGGTTGGAGCGAGCAGTACTTC CASTQGRGWSEQYF
- TRBJ2-7 TRBV7-9 - 13 TGTGCCAGCAGCCCTCGTAACCCCTACGAGCAGTACTTC CASSPRNPYEQYF
- TRBJ1-4 TRBV7-9 - 14 TGTGCCAGCAGCGTCGGGACATCAAATGAAAAACTGTTTTTT CASSVGTSNEKLFF
few TRBJ2-5 TRBV14 - 14 TGTGCCAGCAGCCATCTAAATGGGGAAGAGACCCAGTACTTC CASSHLNGEETQYF
- TRBJ2-5 TRBV20-1 - 13 TGCAGTGCTAGAAGGACAGCCCAAGAGACCCAGTACTTC CSARRTAQETQYF
- TRBJ1-5 TRBV12-3/TRBV12-4 - 14 TGTGCCAGCGGTATCGTTTCGGAGCGACAGCCCCAGCATTTT CASGIVSERQPQHF
- TRBJ1-2 TRBV10-3 - 13 TGTGCCATCAGTGGGGAACAGAACTATGGCTACACCTTC CAISGEQNYGYTF
many TRBJ2-7 TRBV3-2 - 14 TGTGCCAGCAGCCAAGAAAAGTCCAGCTACGAGCAGTACTTC CASSQEKSSYEQYF
- TRBJ2-5 TRBV28 - 16 TGTGCCAGCAGTTTAATTGCTCAGGGGAAGGGGGAGACCCAGTACTTC CASSLIAQGKGETQYF
few TRBJ1-3 TRBV12-3/TRBV12-4 - 13 TGTGCCAGCTCAACAGGGACGAGAAACACCATATATTTT CASSTGTRNTIYF
few TRBJ2-7 TRBV28 - 16 TGTGCCAGCAGTTTACTGGCGACGAAGAGCTCCTACGAGCAGTACTTC CASSLLATKSSYEQYF
many TRBJ1-1 TRBV5-1 TRBD1 15 TGCGCCAGCAGCGGGTATGGACAGGGAGGCGCTGAAGCTTTCTTT CASSGYGQGGAEAFF
few TRBJ1-2 TRBV6-1 TRBD1 14 TGTGCCAGCAGTGAAGGTTGGCAGGGGGATGGCTACACCTTC CASSEGWQGDGYTF
- TRBJ2-7 TRBV7-6 - 16 TGTGCCAGCAGCTTCGCGGGGACAGACGAAGGCTACGAGCAGTACTTC CASSFAGTDEGYEQYF
- TRBJ2-3 TRBV25-1 - 13 TGTGCCAGCAGTGTTAGCGGCACAGATACGCAGTATTTT CASSVSGTDTQYF
- TRBJ2-5 TRBV20-1 TRBD2 15 TGCAGTGCTAGAGATACTAGCGGGGACCAAGAGACCCAGTACTTC CSARDTSGDQETQYF
- TRBJ1-1 TRBV5-1 - 12 TGCGCCAGCAGTGGGTCGGGGGGTGAAGCTTTCTTT CASSGSGGEAFF
few TRBJ1-1 TRBV4-1 - 13 TGCGCCAGCAGCCAAGTTTGGAGGACTGAAGCTTTCTTT CASSQVWRTEAFF
many TRBJ2-1 TRBV9 - 14 TGTGCCAGCAGCGTAGGTAGAGCTCGTCTTGAGCAGTTCTTC CASSVGRARLEQFF